These T cell receptor beta chains were read from a single sample in a study of identical twins. From the 5' RACE reads, TCRdb called clonotypes with MiXCR, one entry per CDR3 protein. The table includes nearly 650,000 distinct CDR3 sequences, around 7.5% detected once. These data are also associated with another study on yellow fever vaccine responses in identical twins.

Input material: PBMCs. The receptors originated from a woman aged 18-35 years in good health. Each CDR3 is given with its conserved first and last residue. Fields, in order: V gene, J gene, clone size, D gene, CDR3 DNA, CDR3 protein. D genes are given only for firm matches. Clone size is shown for a subset of rows, as once, few, many or a class of expanded clone.

V: TRBV5-1; J: TRBJ2-1; size: many; D: NA; DNA: TGCGCCAGCGGGCAGGGCAGCCACAATGAGCAGTTCTTC; CDR3: CASGQGSHNEQFF
V: TRBV27; J: TRBJ2-3; size: few; D: NA; DNA: TGTGCCAGCAGTTTTTTGGCGGCGACCACAGATACGCAGTATTTT; CDR3: CASSFLAATTDTQYF
V: TRBV20-1; J: TRBJ2-2; size: few; D: NA; DNA: TGCAGTGCTAGAGATTGGTTGGAGGGGGATACCGGGGAGCTGTTTTTT; CDR3: CSARDWLEGDTGELFF
V: TRBV20-1; J: TRBJ2-1; size: few; D: NA; DNA: TGCAGTGCGCCAGCTAGTGCGGGGGCTTCCAATGAGCAGTTCTTC; CDR3: CSAPASAGASNEQFF
V: TRBV10-3; J: TRBJ2-1; size: few; D: NA; DNA: TGTGCCATCAGTGGTCCCCCGACTAGTCTCTCCTACAATGAGCAGTTCTTC; CDR3: CAISGPPTSLSYNEQFF
V: TRBV7-9; J: TRBJ2-1; size: many; D: NA; DNA: TGTGCCAGCAGCTTTCTAAGGGTATCCTACAATGAGCAGTTCTTC; CDR3: CASSFLRVSYNEQFF
V: TRBV12-3/TRBV12-4; J: TRBJ2-1; size: NA; D: NA; DNA: TGTGCCAGCATTACCCGGGACCGAGCCTACAATGAGCAGTTCTTC; CDR3: CASITRDRAYNEQFF
V: TRBV4-1; J: TRBJ2-2; size: many; D: NA; DNA: TGCGCCAGCAGCCAAGATTGGTCCGGGGAGCTGTTTTTT; CDR3: CASSQDWSGELFF
V: TRBV12-3/TRBV12-4; J: TRBJ2-7; size: NA; D: TRBD1; DNA: TGTGCCAGCAGTTTAGCGATGGGACAGGGGGCCTACGAGCAGTACTTC; CDR3: CASSLAMGQGAYEQYF
V: TRBV18; J: TRBJ2-1; size: NA; D: NA; DNA: TGTGCCAGCTCACCACGAGAACTTGAGCAGTTCTTC; CDR3: CASSPRELEQFF
V: TRBV5-1; J: TRBJ2-7; size: few; D: NA; DNA: TGCGCCAGCAGCCTCACAGGACACGAGCAGTACTTC; CDR3: CASSLTGHEQYF
V: TRBV14; J: TRBJ2-2; size: few; D: NA; DNA: TGTGCCAGCAGCCAAATCCCCGGGAAACTATTTACCGGGGAGCTGTTTTTT; CDR3: CASSQIPGKLFTGELFF
V: TRBV7-2; J: TRBJ2-7; size: NA; D: TRBD2; DNA: TGTGCCAGCAGCTTAGTCTCTAGCGGAAAGTACGAGCAGTACTTC; CDR3: CASSLVSSGKYEQYF
V: TRBV12-3/TRBV12-4; J: TRBJ1-1; size: few; D: NA; DNA: TGTGCCAGCAGTTTCGATGCACTCGGGACCCCGAAGAAGCAGTTT; CDR3: CASSFDALGTPKKQF
V: TRBV20-1; J: TRBJ2-2; size: few; D: NA; DNA: TGCAGTGCTAGACCCCACACCGGGGAGCTGTTTTTT; CDR3: CSARPHTGELFF
V: TRBV7-8; J: TRBJ2-3; size: many; D: NA; DNA: TGTGCCAGCAGACTAGATCTAGGGGAACGAGATACGCAGTATTTT; CDR3: CASRLDLGERDTQYF
V: TRBV5-4; J: TRBJ2-1; size: NA; D: NA; DNA: TGTGCCAGCAGCTGGGGTTCCAATGAGCAGTTCTTC; CDR3: CASSWGSNEQFF
V: TRBV11-2; J: TRBJ2-2; size: many; D: NA; DNA: TGTGCCAGCAGCTTAGTTGGTTCAGGGCTCAAGGCCGGGGAGCTGTTTTTT; CDR3: CASSLVGSGLKAGELFF
V: TRBV4-2; J: TRBJ2-7; size: NA; D: TRBD2; DNA: TGTGCCAGCAGCCAAGGGGGCTGGATTAGCGGGTCCGACGAGCAGTACTTC; CDR3: CASSQGGWISGSDEQYF
V: TRBV29-1; J: TRBJ2-3; size: many; D: TRBD1; DNA: TGCAGCGTTAAGTTGGGACAGGGGGCAGGTGATACGCAGTATTTT; CDR3: CSVKLGQGAGDTQYF
V: TRBV20-1; J: TRBJ1-4; size: NA; D: NA; DNA: TGCAGTGCGGGGGGAGGTAATGAAAAACTGTTTTTT; CDR3: CSAGGGNEKLFF
V: TRBV7-6; J: TRBJ2-3; size: few; D: TRBD2; DNA: TGTGCCAGCAGCCCAGGACTAGGTGGAGATACGCAGTATTTT; CDR3: CASSPGLGGDTQYF
V: TRBV6-2/TRBV6-3; J: TRBJ2-7; size: few; D: TRBD2; DNA: TGTGCCAGCAGTTACTCATTAGCGGGGACCTACGAGCAGTACTTC; CDR3: CASSYSLAGTYEQYF
V: TRBV7-6; J: TRBJ2-7; size: many; D: NA; DNA: TGCGCCAGCAGCTTGGGACGGGGGTACGAGCAGTACTTC; CDR3: CASSLGRGYEQYF
V: TRBV25-1; J: TRBJ2-2; size: NA; D: NA; DNA: TGTGCCAGCAGTGAATCATTCGGGACCGGGAACACCGGGGAGCTGTTTTTT; CDR3: CASSESFGTGNTGELFF
V: TRBV7-9; J: TRBJ1-1; size: many; D: NA; DNA: TGTGCCAGCAGTGAGGGCGGGGGGAACACTGAAGCTTTCTTT; CDR3: CASSEGGGNTEAFF
V: TRBV14; J: TRBJ2-5; size: NA; D: NA; DNA: TGTGCCAGCAGCCTCCGAAAACAACTAGCAGGGGAGACCCAGTACTTC; CDR3: CASSLRKQLAGETQYF
V: TRBV20-1; J: TRBJ1-5; size: few; D: NA; DNA: TGCAGTGCTAGAGTAACAGAGAGCAATCAGCCCCAGCATTTT; CDR3: CSARVTESNQPQHF
V: TRBV12-3/TRBV12-4; J: TRBJ2-2; size: NA; D: NA; DNA: TGTGCCAGCGGACGGTTAACTCTTAACACCGGGGAGCTGTTTTTT; CDR3: CASGRLTLNTGELFF
V: TRBV12-3/TRBV12-4; J: TRBJ2-7; size: many; D: NA; DNA: TGTGCCAGCAGTTTCCCAGCCGGCCACGAGCAGTACTTC; CDR3: CASSFPAGHEQYF
V: TRBV12-3/TRBV12-4; J: TRBJ1-5; size: many; D: TRBD1; DNA: TGTGCCAGCAGTTCTGGGGACAGGTACAATCAGCCCCAGCATTTT; CDR3: CASSSGDRYNQPQHF
V: TRBV20-1; J: TRBJ2-3; size: few; D: TRBD2; DNA: TGCAGTGCACATGCGGGGGTTCTAGATACGCAGTATTTT; CDR3: CSAHAGVLDTQYF
V: TRBV23-1; J: TRBJ1-5; size: few; D: NA; DNA: TGCGCCAGCAGTCACCCTTACGCAGGGGACAATCAGCCCCAGCATTTT; CDR3: CASSHPYAGDNQPQHF
V: TRBV20-1; J: TRBJ2-2; size: NA; D: NA; DNA: TGCAGTGCTGGGGTGTCGATGGGGGAGCTGTTTTTT; CDR3: CSAGVSMGELFF
V: TRBV7-3; J: TRBJ2-2; size: many; D: NA; DNA: TGTGCCAGCAGCACCGTCCCGTCCGAGGAGCTGTTTTTT; CDR3: CASSTVPSEELFF
V: TRBV18; J: TRBJ2-7; size: few; D: TRBD1; DNA: TGTGCCAGCTCACTCGACAGGGCCCACTCCTACGAGCAGTACTTC; CDR3: CASSLDRAHSYEQYF
V: TRBV5-1; J: TRBJ2-3; size: few; D: TRBD1; DNA: TGCGCCAGCAGCGCAGGACAGGCAACTAGCACAGATACGCAGTATTTT; CDR3: CASSAGQATSTDTQYF
V: TRBV25-1; J: TRBJ2-2; size: many; D: TRBD2; DNA: TGTGCCAGCAGTTCGTCTATCCGCGGGAGGCTGAACACCGGGGAGCTGTTTTTT; CDR3: CASSSSIRGRLNTGELFF
V: TRBV6-2/TRBV6-3; J: TRBJ2-1; size: NA; D: NA; DNA: TGTGCCAGCAGTCGACCCCGTCGGGTTTCCACCGTAGACAATGAGCAGTTCTTC; CDR3: CASSRPRRVSTVDNEQFF
V: TRBV7-8; J: TRBJ2-3; size: many; D: NA; DNA: TGTGCCAGCAGCTCACGACCAAGCACAGATACGCAGTATTTT; CDR3: CASSSRPSTDTQYF